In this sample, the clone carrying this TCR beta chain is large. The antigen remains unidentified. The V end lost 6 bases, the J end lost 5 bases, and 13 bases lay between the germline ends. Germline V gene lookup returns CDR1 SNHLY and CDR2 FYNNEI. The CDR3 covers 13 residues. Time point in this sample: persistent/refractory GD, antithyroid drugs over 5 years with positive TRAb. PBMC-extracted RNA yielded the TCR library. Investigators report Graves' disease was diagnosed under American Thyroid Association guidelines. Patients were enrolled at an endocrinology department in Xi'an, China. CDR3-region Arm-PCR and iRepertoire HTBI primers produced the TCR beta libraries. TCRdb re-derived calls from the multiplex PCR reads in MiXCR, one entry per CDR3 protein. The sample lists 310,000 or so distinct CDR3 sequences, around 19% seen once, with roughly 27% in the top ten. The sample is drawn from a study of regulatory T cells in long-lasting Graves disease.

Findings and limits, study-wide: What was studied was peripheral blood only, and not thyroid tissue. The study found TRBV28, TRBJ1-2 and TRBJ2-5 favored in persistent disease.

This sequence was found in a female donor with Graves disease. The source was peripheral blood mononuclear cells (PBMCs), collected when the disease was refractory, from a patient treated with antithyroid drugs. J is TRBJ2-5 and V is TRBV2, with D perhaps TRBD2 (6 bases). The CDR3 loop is CASREGIDETQYF. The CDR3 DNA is TGTGCCAGCAGGGAGGGTATTGATGAGACCCAGTACTTC.